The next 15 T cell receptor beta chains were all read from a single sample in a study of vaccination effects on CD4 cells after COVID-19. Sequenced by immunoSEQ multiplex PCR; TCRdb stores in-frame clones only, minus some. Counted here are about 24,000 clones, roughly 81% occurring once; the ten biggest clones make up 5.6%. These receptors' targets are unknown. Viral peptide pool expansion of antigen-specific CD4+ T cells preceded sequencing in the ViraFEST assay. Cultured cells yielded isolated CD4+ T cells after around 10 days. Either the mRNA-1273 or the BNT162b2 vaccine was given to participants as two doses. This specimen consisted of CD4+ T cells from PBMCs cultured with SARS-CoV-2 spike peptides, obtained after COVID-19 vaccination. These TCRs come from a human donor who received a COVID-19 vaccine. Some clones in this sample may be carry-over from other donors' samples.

CDR3 sequence (DNA): TGTGCCAGCAGTGATGCTCCGGGACAGTTCTATGGCTACACCTTC. Its protein is CASSDAPGQFYGYTF. The V gene is TRBV6-1, the J gene TRBJ1-2, with 7 bases that match TRBD1. The CDR3 is 15 residues long. The germline V gene encodes CDR1 MNHNS and CDR2 SASEGT. Germline trimming cut 3 bases from V and 4 bases from J; bases unmatched to any gene: 8.

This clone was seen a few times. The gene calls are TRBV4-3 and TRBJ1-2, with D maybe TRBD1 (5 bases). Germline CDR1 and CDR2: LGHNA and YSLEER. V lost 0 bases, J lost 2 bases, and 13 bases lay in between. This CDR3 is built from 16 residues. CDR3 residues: CASSQDEVQGNYGYTF. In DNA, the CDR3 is TGCGCCAGCAGCCAAGATGAGGTCCAGGGAAACTATGGCTACACCTTC.

This CDR3 reads CASSIGQYTEAFF. CDR3 bases: TGTGCCAGCAGCATCGGACAGTACACTGAAGCTTTCTTT. The V and J genes are TRBV7-3 and TRBJ1-1; perhaps TRBD1 as D (6 bases). Per germline, CDR1 SGHTA and CDR2 FQGTGA. This CDR3 has 13 residues. V dropped 5 bases and J dropped 3 bases, with 10 bases sitting between them.

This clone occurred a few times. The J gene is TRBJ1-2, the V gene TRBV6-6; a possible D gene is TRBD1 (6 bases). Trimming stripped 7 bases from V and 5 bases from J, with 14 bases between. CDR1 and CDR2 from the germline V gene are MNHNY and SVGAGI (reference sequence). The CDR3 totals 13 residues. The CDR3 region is CASTAAQGYGYTF. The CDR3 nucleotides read TGTGCCAGCACTGCTGCTCAGGGGTATGGCTACACCTTC.

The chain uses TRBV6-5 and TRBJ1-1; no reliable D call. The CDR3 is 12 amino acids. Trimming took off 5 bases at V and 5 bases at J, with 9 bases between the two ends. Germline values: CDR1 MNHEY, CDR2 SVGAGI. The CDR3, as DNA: TGTGCCAGCAGTCAGGTACCGACTGAAGCTTTCTTT. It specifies CASSQVPTEAFF.

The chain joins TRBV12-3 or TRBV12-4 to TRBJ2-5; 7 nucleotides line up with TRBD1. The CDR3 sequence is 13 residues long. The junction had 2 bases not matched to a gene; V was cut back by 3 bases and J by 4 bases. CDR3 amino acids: CASSFKGAETQYF. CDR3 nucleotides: TGTGCCAGCAGTTTCAAGGGGGCAGAGACCCAGTACTTC.

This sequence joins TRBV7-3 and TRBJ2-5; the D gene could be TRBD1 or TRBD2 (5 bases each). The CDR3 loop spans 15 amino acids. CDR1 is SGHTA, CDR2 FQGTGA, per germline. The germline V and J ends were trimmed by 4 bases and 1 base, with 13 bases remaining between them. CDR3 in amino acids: CASSSGPQSQETQYF. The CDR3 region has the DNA TGTGCCAGCAGCTCGGGACCTCAAAGCCAAGAGACCCAGTACTTC.

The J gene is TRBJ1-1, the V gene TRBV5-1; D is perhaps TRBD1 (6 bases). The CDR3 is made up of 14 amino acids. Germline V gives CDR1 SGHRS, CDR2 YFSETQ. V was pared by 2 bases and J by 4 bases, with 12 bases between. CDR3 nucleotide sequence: TGCGCCAGCAGCTTCGTGACAGGCGGCACTGAAGCTTTCTTT. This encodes CASSFVTGGTEAFF.

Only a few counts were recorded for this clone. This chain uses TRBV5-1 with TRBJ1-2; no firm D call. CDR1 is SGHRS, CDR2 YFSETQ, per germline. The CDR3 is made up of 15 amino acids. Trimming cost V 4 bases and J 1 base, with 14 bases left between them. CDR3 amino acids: CASSQQVGVNYGYTF. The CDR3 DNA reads TGCGCCAGCAGCCAGCAGGTTGGAGTTAACTATGGCTACACCTTC.

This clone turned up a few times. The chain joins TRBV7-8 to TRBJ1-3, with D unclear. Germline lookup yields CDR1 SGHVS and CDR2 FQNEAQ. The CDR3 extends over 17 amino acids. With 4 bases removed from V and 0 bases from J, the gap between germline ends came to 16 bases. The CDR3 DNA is TGTGCCAGCAGCTCCCAATCATTGGGGTACTCTGGAAACACCATATATTTT. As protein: CASSSQSLGYSGNTIYF.

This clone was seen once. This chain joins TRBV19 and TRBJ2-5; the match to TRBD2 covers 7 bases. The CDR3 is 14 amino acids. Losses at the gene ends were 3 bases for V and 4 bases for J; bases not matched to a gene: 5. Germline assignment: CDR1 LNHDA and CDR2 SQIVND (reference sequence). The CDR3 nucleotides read TGTGCCAGTAGTATTTTTGGGGGGGGAGAGACCCAGTACTTC. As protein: CASSIFGGGETQYF.

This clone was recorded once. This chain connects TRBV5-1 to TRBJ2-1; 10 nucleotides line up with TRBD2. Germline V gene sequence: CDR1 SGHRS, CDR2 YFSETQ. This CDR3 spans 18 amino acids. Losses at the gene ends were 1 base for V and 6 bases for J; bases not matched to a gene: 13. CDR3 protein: CASSLKRSGGALGNEQFF. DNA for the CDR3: TGCGCCAGCAGCTTGAAGCGGAGCGGGGGGGCTTTGGGCAATGAGCAGTTCTTC.

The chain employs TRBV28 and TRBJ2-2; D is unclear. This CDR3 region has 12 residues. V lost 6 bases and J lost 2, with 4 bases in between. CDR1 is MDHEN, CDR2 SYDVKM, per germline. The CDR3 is CASRLNTGELFF. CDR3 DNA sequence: TGTGCCAGCAGACTTAACACCGGGGAGCTGTTTTTT. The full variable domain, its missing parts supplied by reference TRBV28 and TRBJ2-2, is DVKVTQSSRYLVKRTGEKVFLECVQDMDHENMFWYRQDPGLGLRLIYFSYDVKMKEKGDIPEGYSVSREKKERFSLILESASTNQTSMYLCASRLNTGELFFGEGSRLTVL.

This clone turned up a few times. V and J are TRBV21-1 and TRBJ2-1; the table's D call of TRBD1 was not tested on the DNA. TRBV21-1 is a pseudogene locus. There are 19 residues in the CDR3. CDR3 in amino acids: CASTHGGDRDFLGGNEQFF. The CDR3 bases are TGTGCCAGCACCCACGGAGGGGACAGGGACTTCTTGGGGGGGAATGAGCAGTTCTTC.

CDR3 DNA sequence: TGCGCCAGCAGCTTTGCAATGAACACCGGGGAGCTGTTTTTT. Translating gives CASSFAMNTGELFF. The chain carries TRBV5-1 and TRBJ2-2; D is undetermined. CDR1 and CDR2 (germline): SGHRS, YFSETQ. The CDR3 sequence is 14 residues long. Trimming removed 2 bases at V and 1 base at J, with 6 bases between. The variable domain in full, completed from reference TRBV5-1 and TRBJ2-2, reads KAGVTQTPRYLIKTRGQQVTLSCSPISGHRSVSWYQQTPGQGLQFLFEYFSETQRNKGNFPGRFSGRQFSNSRSEMNVSTLELGDSALYLCASSFAMNTGELFFGEGSRLTVL.